This is a list of T cell receptor beta chains from one sample in a study of T cells in Graves' hyperthyroidism and ophthalmopathy. TCRdb recomputed calls from the multiplex PCR reads with MiXCR, one row per CDR3 protein. In the table there are 300,000 to 500,000 distinct CDR3 sequences, around 15% of which are singletons. What was sequenced was blood. These receptors all come from a man in his forties or fifties with Graves' ophthalmopathy. Each CDR3 is given with its conserved first and last residue. The D gene is left open where the match is weak. Only part of the rows carry a size: once, few, many, or a class if the clone is expanded.

d_call: .; cdr3_length: 12; clone_size: many; v_call: TRBV12-3/TRBV12-4; j_call: TRBJ2-1; cdr3_nt: TGTGCCAGCAGTTTTACGGGTAATGAGCAGTTCTTC; cdr3_aa: CASSFTGNEQFF
d_call: .; cdr3_length: 13; clone_size: .; v_call: TRBV10-3; j_call: TRBJ1-2; cdr3_nt: TGTGCCATCAGTGTAAACAAGGGCTATGGCTACACCTTC; cdr3_aa: CAISVNKGYGYTF
d_call: TRBD1; cdr3_length: 14; clone_size: many; v_call: TRBV2; j_call: TRBJ2-3; cdr3_nt: TGTGCCAGCAGTGGTAGGACAGGATTATATACGCAGTATTTT; cdr3_aa: CASSGRTGLYTQYF
d_call: TRBD1; cdr3_length: 16; clone_size: .; v_call: TRBV6-1; j_call: TRBJ2-2; cdr3_nt: TGTGCCAGCAGTAAGGACAGGGGGCCGAACACCGGGGAGCTGTTTTTT; cdr3_aa: CASSKDRGPNTGELFF
d_call: .; cdr3_length: 13; clone_size: many; v_call: TRBV3-1; j_call: TRBJ2-7; cdr3_nt: TGTGCCAGCAGCCATGGGGCCTGGGGAGAGCAGTACTTC; cdr3_aa: CASSHGAWGEQYF
d_call: .; cdr3_length: 15; clone_size: few; v_call: TRBV5-1; j_call: TRBJ2-1; cdr3_nt: TGCGCCAGCAGCTTGAATACAGACACGTACAATGAGCAGTTCTTC; cdr3_aa: CASSLNTDTYNEQFF
d_call: .; cdr3_length: 12; clone_size: .; v_call: TRBV7-6; j_call: TRBJ1-4; cdr3_nt: TGTGCCAGCGGCCCCAACGGGGAAAAACTGTTTTTT; cdr3_aa: CASGPNGEKLFF
d_call: .; cdr3_length: 15; clone_size: many; v_call: TRBV7-6; j_call: TRBJ2-5; cdr3_nt: TGTGCCAGCAGCTCGATTAAACGGGACGGCGGTACCCAGTACTTC; cdr3_aa: CASSSIKRDGGTQYF
d_call: TRBD2; cdr3_length: 17; clone_size: few; v_call: TRBV4-2; j_call: TRBJ2-5; cdr3_nt: TGTGCCAGCAGCCAAGATCGCTCTAGCGGGAAGGGGGAGACCCAGTACTTC; cdr3_aa: CASSQDRSSGKGETQYF
d_call: TRBD1; cdr3_length: 14; clone_size: many; v_call: TRBV18; j_call: TRBJ2-7; cdr3_nt: TGTGCCAGCTCACGACAGGGAGCAACCTACGAGCAGTACTTC; cdr3_aa: CASSRQGATYEQYF
d_call: TRBD1; cdr3_length: 15; clone_size: many; v_call: TRBV13; j_call: TRBJ1-3; cdr3_nt: TGTGCCAGCAGCCTCGGGACAGGGACTGGAAACACCATATATTTT; cdr3_aa: CASSLGTGTGNTIYF
d_call: TRBD1; cdr3_length: 16; clone_size: many; v_call: TRBV2; j_call: TRBJ2-3; cdr3_nt: TGTGCCAGCAGTGGCGTCCAGGGGGCGCGCACAGATACGCAGTATTTT; cdr3_aa: CASSGVQGARTDTQYF
d_call: .; cdr3_length: 14; clone_size: few; v_call: TRBV10-3; j_call: TRBJ2-7; cdr3_nt: TGTGCCATCGGATTGGGTCAACGTAGCTACGAGCAGTACTTC; cdr3_aa: CAIGLGQRSYEQYF
d_call: TRBD2; cdr3_length: 15; clone_size: many; v_call: TRBV3-1; j_call: TRBJ2-7; cdr3_nt: TGTGCCAGCAGCCATCTGACTAGCGGGAGCTACGAGCAGTACTTC; cdr3_aa: CASSHLTSGSYEQYF
d_call: TRBD1; cdr3_length: 13; clone_size: many; v_call: TRBV12-5; j_call: TRBJ2-7; cdr3_nt: TGTGCTAGTGGTCCGGGACAGGGCGGCGAGCAGTACTTC; cdr3_aa: CASGPGQGGEQYF
d_call: TRBD2; cdr3_length: 16; clone_size: many; v_call: TRBV20-1; j_call: TRBJ2-3; cdr3_nt: TGCAGTGCTAGAGATAGTCTAGCGGGACAGTCAGATACGCAGTATTTT; cdr3_aa: CSARDSLAGQSDTQYF
d_call: .; cdr3_length: 14; clone_size: few; v_call: TRBV7-9; j_call: TRBJ1-4; cdr3_nt: TGTGCCAGCGATATGGGAGGCACTAATGAAAAACTGTTTTTT; cdr3_aa: CASDMGGTNEKLFF
d_call: .; cdr3_length: 15; clone_size: many; v_call: TRBV30; j_call: TRBJ2-3; cdr3_nt: TGTGCCTGGAGTGTATGGGGCAGAGACACAGATACGCAGTATTTT; cdr3_aa: CAWSVWGRDTDTQYF
d_call: .; cdr3_length: 14; clone_size: few; v_call: TRBV5-4; j_call: TRBJ2-7; cdr3_nt: TGTGCCAGCAGGGGGGGGCTAGCGGACCACGAGCAGTACTTC; cdr3_aa: CASRGGLADHEQYF
d_call: .; cdr3_length: 13; clone_size: .; v_call: TRBV20-1; j_call: TRBJ2-2; cdr3_nt: TGCAGGTCCAAAATCGTAGACACCGGGGAGCTGTTTTTT; cdr3_aa: CRSKIVDTGELFF
d_call: .; cdr3_length: 15; clone_size: few; v_call: TRBV13; j_call: TRBJ2-2; cdr3_nt: TGTGCCAGCAGCTTGGGTCTAGTCCCTACCGGGGAGCTGTTTTTT; cdr3_aa: CASSLGLVPTGELFF
d_call: .; cdr3_length: 14; clone_size: many; v_call: TRBV30; j_call: TRBJ2-7; cdr3_nt: TGTGCCTGGAGTGTATGGCAGGGGGGAAGGTCTGCGTACTTC; cdr3_aa: CAWSVWQGGRSAYF
d_call: .; cdr3_length: 12; clone_size: many; v_call: TRBV11-2; j_call: TRBJ1-1; cdr3_nt: TGTGCCAGCAGCGATCAGGGGATTGAAGCTTTCTTT; cdr3_aa: CASSDQGIEAFF
d_call: .; cdr3_length: 13; clone_size: many; v_call: TRBV30; j_call: TRBJ1-5; cdr3_nt: TGTGCCTGGAGTCAGGGAAATAGTCAGCCCCAGCATTTT; cdr3_aa: CAWSQGNSQPQHF
d_call: .; cdr3_length: 15; clone_size: few; v_call: TRBV7-9; j_call: TRBJ2-7; cdr3_nt: TGTGCCAGCAGCCATACTTCCAAGGGGCTCTACGAGCAGTACTTC; cdr3_aa: CASSHTSKGLYEQYF
d_call: .; cdr3_length: 14; clone_size: .; v_call: TRBV9; j_call: TRBJ2-7; cdr3_nt: TGTGCCAGCAGCGGGGACCAAAGCTCCTACGAGCAGTACTTC; cdr3_aa: CASSGDQSSYEQYF
d_call: .; cdr3_length: 11; clone_size: many; v_call: TRBV20-1; j_call: TRBJ2-3; cdr3_nt: TGCAGTGCTAGTAGGCCAGATACGCAGTATTTT; cdr3_aa: CSASRPDTQYF
d_call: .; cdr3_length: 12; clone_size: many; v_call: TRBV7-2; j_call: TRBJ1-1; cdr3_nt: TGTGCCAGCAGCTTACGCGCCAATCCTCTTTTCTTT; cdr3_aa: CASSLRANPLFF
d_call: TRBD1; cdr3_length: 15; clone_size: many; v_call: TRBV24-1; j_call: TRBJ2-7; cdr3_nt: TGTGCCACCAGTGATCCAGGGGGGACAGGCTACGAGCAGTACTTC; cdr3_aa: CATSDPGGTGYEQYF
d_call: TRBD1; cdr3_length: 14; clone_size: many; v_call: TRBV19; j_call: TRBJ2-3; cdr3_nt: TGTGCCAGTGCAACAGGGGTGAGCGCAGATACGCAGTATTTT; cdr3_aa: CASATGVSADTQYF
d_call: .; cdr3_length: 14; clone_size: few; v_call: TRBV19; j_call: TRBJ2-6; cdr3_nt: TGTGCCAGTAAGCAGGTCGCCGGGGCCAACGTCCTGACTTTC; cdr3_aa: CASKQVAGANVLTF
d_call: .; cdr3_length: 14; clone_size: many; v_call: TRBV28; j_call: TRBJ1-2; cdr3_nt: TGTGCCAGCAGTTTTGGCGGCACCTACTATGGCTACACCTTC; cdr3_aa: CASSFGGTYYGYTF
d_call: .; cdr3_length: 15; clone_size: many; v_call: TRBV7-9; j_call: TRBJ1-3; cdr3_nt: TGTGCCAGCAGCCCTTACGGGTCCTCCGGAAACACCATATATTTT; cdr3_aa: CASSPYGSSGNTIYF
d_call: .; cdr3_length: 14; clone_size: .; v_call: TRBV20-1; j_call: TRBJ2-4; cdr3_nt: TGCAGTGCTAGAGATTTGGTAGCCAAAAACATTCAGTACTTC; cdr3_aa: CSARDLVAKNIQYF
d_call: .; cdr3_length: 11; clone_size: many; v_call: TRBV6-1; j_call: TRBJ1-1; cdr3_nt: TGTGCCAGCAGCCAGGGTGGGGAAGCTTTCTTT; cdr3_aa: CASSQGGEAFF
d_call: .; cdr3_length: 14; clone_size: .; v_call: TRBV7-3; j_call: TRBJ2-2; cdr3_nt: TGTGCCAGCAGCTTAAGCCCCCATACCGGGGAGCTGTTTTTT; cdr3_aa: CASSLSPHTGELFF
d_call: .; cdr3_length: 15; clone_size: .; v_call: TRBV6-5; j_call: TRBJ1-1; cdr3_nt: TGTGCCAGCAGTTACTCGATTAGTCTGGCCACTGAAGCTTTCTTT; cdr3_aa: CASSYSISLATEAFF
d_call: .; cdr3_length: 13; clone_size: many; v_call: TRBV10-3; j_call: TRBJ1-1; cdr3_nt: TGTGCCATCAGTGGTGGGGCTGGGACTGAAGCTTTCTTT; cdr3_aa: CAISGGAGTEAFF